A selection of T cell receptor beta chains follows, all from one sample in a study of T cell repertoires in cytomegalovirus infection. MiXCR, run by TCRdb on the reads, gives a single entry per CDR3 protein. This table has fewer than 550,000 distinct CDR3 sequences, around 27% appearing once. Sample: PBMCs. Receptors originate from a human donor in good health (CMV status not recorded). Some clones in this sample may be carry-over from other donors' samples. Both conserved end residues are part of each CDR3. A D gene is named only where the DNA matches it firmly. Expanded clones are given a class, and other clones once, few, many or no size at all.

size | J | D | V | DNA | CDR3
. | TRBJ1-1 | . | TRBV6-1 | TGTGCCAGCAGAACCCTCGGGGGGTCAGTGACTGAAGCTTTCTTT | CASRTLGGSVTEAFF
few | TRBJ1-1 | . | TRBV11-2 | TGTGCCAGCAGCTTAGTGGGGCGGGGGCGGACTGAAGCTTTCTTT | CASSLVGRGRTEAFF
. | TRBJ2-7 | TRBD2 | TRBV2 | TGTGCCAGCCTCCTTGGACTAGCGGGAGTCGAGCAGTACTTC | CASLLGLAGVEQYF
few | TRBJ2-5 | TRBD2 | TRBV28 | TGTGCCAGCAGTTTTCTAGCGGGGTCAGGGACCCAGTACTTC | CASSFLAGSGTQYF
. | TRBJ1-2 | . | TRBV18 | TGTGCCAGCTCAGGACCACAGGCGGATGGCTACACCTTC | CASSGPQADGYTF
. | TRBJ2-5 | . | TRBV24-1 | TGTGCCACCAGTGGGCCTCTAGGGGCGCGGGAGACCCAGTACTTC | CATSGPLGARETQYF
. | TRBJ2-5 | . | TRBV28 | TGTGCCAGCAGTTTATTTTGGGGCGGGGCGGATGAGACCCAGTACTTC | CASSLFWGGADETQYF
few | TRBJ2-1 | TRBD2 | TRBV11-2 | TGTGCCAGCAGCGTTAGTTGGAGCGGGAGCCCTCCGTTCTTC | CASSVSWSGSPPFF
few | TRBJ2-1 | TRBD2 | TRBV11-2 | TGTGCCAGCAGCTCGGGGGGACTAGGTTCGTATGAGCAGTTCTTC | CASSSGGLGSYEQFF
few | TRBJ1-2 | TRBD1 | TRBV28 | TGTGCCAGCACCCCGGTGGGAGGGGGCGATGGCTACACCTTC | CASTPVGGGDGYTF
many | TRBJ2-1 | TRBD1 | TRBV12-3/TRBV12-4 | TGTGCCAGCAGTTCCCGACAGGGTTCGTTCAATGAGCAGTTCTTC | CASSSRQGSFNEQFF
. | TRBJ2-5 | . | TRBV5-1 | TGCGCCAGCAGCTTGGTTCTCGTAGGGGCCCTACAAGAGACCCAGTACTTC | CASSLVLVGALQETQYF
few | TRBJ2-4 | . | TRBV25-1 | TGTGCCTCGACGGACAGACAAAACATTCAGTACTTC | CASTDRQNIQYF
few | TRBJ2-7 | TRBD1 | TRBV7-2 | TGTGCCAGCAGTTACCCCCCCGGGACAGGGGGCTTGGGCGAGCAGTACTTC | CASSYPPGTGGLGEQYF
many | TRBJ2-1 | . | TRBV7-2 | TGTGCCAGCAGCCCCAGCTCGGACAGCGATGAGCAGTTCTTC | CASSPSSDSDEQFF